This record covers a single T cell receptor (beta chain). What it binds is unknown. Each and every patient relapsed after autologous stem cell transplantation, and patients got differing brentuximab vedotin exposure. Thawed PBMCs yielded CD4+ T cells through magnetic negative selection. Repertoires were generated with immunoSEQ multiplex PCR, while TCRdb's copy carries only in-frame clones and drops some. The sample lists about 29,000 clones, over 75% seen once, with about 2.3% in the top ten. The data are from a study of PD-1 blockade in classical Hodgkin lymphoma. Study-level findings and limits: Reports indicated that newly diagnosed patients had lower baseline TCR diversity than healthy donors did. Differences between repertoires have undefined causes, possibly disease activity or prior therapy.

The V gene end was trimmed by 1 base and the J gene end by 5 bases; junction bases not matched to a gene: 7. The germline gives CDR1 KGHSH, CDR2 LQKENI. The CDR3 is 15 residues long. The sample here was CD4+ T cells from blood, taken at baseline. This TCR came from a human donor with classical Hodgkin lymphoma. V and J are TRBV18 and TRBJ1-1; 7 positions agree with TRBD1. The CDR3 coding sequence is TGTGCCAGCTCACCACAAGGAGGGGGCCGGACTGAAGCTTTCTTT. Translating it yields CASSPQGGGRTEAFF.